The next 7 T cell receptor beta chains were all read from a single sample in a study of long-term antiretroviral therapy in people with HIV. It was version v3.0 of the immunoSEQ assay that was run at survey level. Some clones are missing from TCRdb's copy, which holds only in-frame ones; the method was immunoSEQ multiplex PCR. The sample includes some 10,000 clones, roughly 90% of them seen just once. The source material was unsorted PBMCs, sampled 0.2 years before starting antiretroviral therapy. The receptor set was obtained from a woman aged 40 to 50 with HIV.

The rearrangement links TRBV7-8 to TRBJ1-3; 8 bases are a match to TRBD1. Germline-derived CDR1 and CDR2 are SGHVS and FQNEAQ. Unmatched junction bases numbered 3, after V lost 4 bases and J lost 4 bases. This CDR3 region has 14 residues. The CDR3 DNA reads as TGTGCCAGCAGCTCAACAGGGGGAGGAAACACCATATATTTT. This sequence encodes CASSSTGGGNTIYF.

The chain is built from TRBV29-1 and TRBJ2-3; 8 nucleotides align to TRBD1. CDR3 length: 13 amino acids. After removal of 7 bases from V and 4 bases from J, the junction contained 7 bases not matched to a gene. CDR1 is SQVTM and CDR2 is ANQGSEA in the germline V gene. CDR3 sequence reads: CSGIDRGPDTQYF. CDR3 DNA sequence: TGCAGCGGGATTGACAGGGGACCAGATACGCAGTATTTT.

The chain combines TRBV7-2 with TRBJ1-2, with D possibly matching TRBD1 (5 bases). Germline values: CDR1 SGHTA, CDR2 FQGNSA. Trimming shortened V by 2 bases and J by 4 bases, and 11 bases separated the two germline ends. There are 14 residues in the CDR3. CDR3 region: CASSLHGRAYGYTF. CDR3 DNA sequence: TGTGCCAGCAGCTTACATGGCAGGGCCTATGGCTACACCTTC.

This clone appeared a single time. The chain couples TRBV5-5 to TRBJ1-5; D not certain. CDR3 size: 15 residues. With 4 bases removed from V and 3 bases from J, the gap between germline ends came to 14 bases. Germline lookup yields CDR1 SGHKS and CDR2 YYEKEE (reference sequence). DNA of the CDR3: TGTGCCAGCAGCGTTCTAGGAACTGACAATCAGCCCCAGCATTTT. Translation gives CASSVLGTDNQPQHF. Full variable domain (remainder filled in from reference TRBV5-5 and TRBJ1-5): DAGVTQSPTHLIKTRGQQVTLRCSPISGHKSVSWYQQVLGQGPQFIFQYYEKEERGRGNFPDRFSARQFPNYSSELNVNALLLGDSALYLCASSVLGTDNQPQHFGDGTRLSIL.

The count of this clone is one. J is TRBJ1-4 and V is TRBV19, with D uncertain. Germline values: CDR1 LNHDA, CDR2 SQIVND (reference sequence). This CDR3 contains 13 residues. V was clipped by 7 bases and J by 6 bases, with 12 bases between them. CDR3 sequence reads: CASKGQAHEKLFF. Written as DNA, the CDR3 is TGTGCCAGTAAAGGGCAGGCACATGAAAAACTGTTTTTT.

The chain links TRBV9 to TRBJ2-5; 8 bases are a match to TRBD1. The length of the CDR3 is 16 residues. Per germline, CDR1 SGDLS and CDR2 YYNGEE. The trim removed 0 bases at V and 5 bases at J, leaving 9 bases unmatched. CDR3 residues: CASSVAAGGMGETQYF. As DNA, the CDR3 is TGTGCCAGCAGCGTAGCAGCAGGGGGCATGGGGGAGACCCAGTACTTC.

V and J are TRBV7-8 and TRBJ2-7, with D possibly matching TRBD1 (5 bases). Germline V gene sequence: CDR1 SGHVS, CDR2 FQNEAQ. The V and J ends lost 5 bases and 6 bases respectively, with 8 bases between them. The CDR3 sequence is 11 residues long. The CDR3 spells CASSQGSEQYF. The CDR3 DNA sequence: TGTGCCAGCAGCCAGGGTTCCGAGCAGTACTTC.